Following are 9 T cell receptor beta chains from one sample sequenced in a study of blood T cell repertoires in COVID-19. TCRdb keeps only in-frame clones here, not all; method: immunoSEQ multiplex PCR. The data contain 100,000 to 150,000 clones, 84% of them seen just once; the ten biggest clones take up around 13%. Material: peripheral blood. These TCRs come from a woman aged 25 to 39 who had recovered from COVID-19.

The V gene is TRBV23-1, the J gene TRBJ2-5, with TRBD2 matching over 8 bases. TRBV23-1 is annotated as an ORF whose role is uncertain. J lost 0 bases, V lost 3 bases, and 18 bases had no gene match. This CDR3 has 20 residues. CDR3 DNA sequence: TGCGCCAGCAGTCATCTACCCCCCGGGGGGGCTAGAGCGTACCAAGAGACCCAGTACTTC. Protein product: CASSHLPPGGARAYQETQYF.

The genes are TRBV27 and TRBJ1-5; a weak D match, TRBD1 (5 bases). In germline, CDR1 is MNHEY, CDR2 SMNVEV (reference sequence). There are 14 residues in the CDR3. Trimming pared 3 bases from V and 2 bases from J, leaving 8 bases between. The CDR3 spells CASSFGAGNQPQHF. CDR3 sequence (DNA): TGTGCCAGCAGTTTTGGGGCCGGCAATCAGCCCCAGCATTTT.

The rearrangement joins TRBV27 to TRBJ2-2, with D possibly matching TRBD2 (7 bases). The CDR3 consists of 16 residues. Germline assignment: CDR1 MNHEY and CDR2 SMNVEV (reference sequence). V gave up 3 bases and J gave up 5 bases, with 16 bases separating them. In DNA form, the CDR3 reads TGTGCCAGCAGTTTCCCTGGGGGGGCTAAAACCGGGGAGCTGTTTTTT. Residues: CASSFPGGAKTGELFF.

V is TRBV6-1 and J is TRBJ1-2; D possibly corresponds to TRBD1 (5 bases). Deletions cut 3 bases from V and 4 bases from J, with 15 bases between. Germline CDR1 is MNHNS and CDR2 is SASEGT. The CDR3 sequence is 15 residues long. The CDR3 here is CASSDPTVRGYGYTF. The CDR3 coding sequence is TGTGCCAGCAGTGACCCGACAGTGCGTGGCTATGGCTACACCTTC.

The J gene is TRBJ1-5, the V gene TRBV12-5, with 9 bases identical to TRBD1. This CDR3 is built from 15 residues. In germline, CDR1 is LGHNT, CDR2 FRNRAP. J gave up 10 bases and V 1 base, and 8 bases lay outside the gene matches. CDR3 DNA: TGTGCTAGTGGTTTGGGGGACAGGGCGATCAGTCCCCAGCATTTT. The encoded protein is CASGLGDRAISPQHF.

This chain links TRBV12-3 or TRBV12-4 with TRBJ2-3, with D hard to call. This CDR3 has 13 residues. V dropped 3 bases and J dropped 0 bases, with 4 bases sitting between them. CDR3 in DNA: TGTGCCAGCAGTTTCCCTAGCACAGATACGCAGTATTTT. Amino acids: CASSFPSTDTQYF.

The chain carries TRBV28 and TRBJ1-2; D unresolved. V was trimmed by 5 bases and J by 2 bases, leaving 3 bases between them. The CDR3 covers 11 residues. Germline V gives CDR1 MDHEN, CDR2 SYDVKM. The chain's CDR3 is CASSINYGYTF. The CDR3 DNA follows: TGTGCCAGCAGTATAAACTATGGCTACACCTTC.

This chain connects TRBV5-1 to TRBJ2-1; TRBD1 agrees at 7 bases. The CDR3 length is 13 residues. Germline V CDR1 and CDR2: SGHRS, YFSETQ. The trim removed 0 bases at V and 8 bases at J, leaving 2 bases unmatched. CDR3 protein: CASSLGQGYEQFF. CDR3 DNA sequence: TGCGCCAGCAGCTTGGGACAGGGATATGAGCAGTTCTTC.

This sequence joins TRBV3-1 (or the pseudogene TRBV3-2) and TRBJ1-2; a possible D gene is TRBD1 (5 bases). Per the germline V gene, CDR1 is LGHDT and CDR2 is YNNKEL (reference sequence). The V gene lost 1 base and the J gene lost 4 bases, with 13 bases spanning the gap. The CDR3 runs to 15 residues. The CDR3 protein is CASSQGWGPGYGYTF. CDR3 in DNA: TGTGCCAGCAGCCAAGGCTGGGGCCCGGGCTATGGCTACACCTTC.